Given below is one T cell receptor (beta chain) in context. Its antigen is unknown. V lost 5 bases and J 8 bases, leaving 18 bases between the germline ends. CDR3 length equals 14 residues. From germline, CDR1 is LNHNV and CDR2 YYDKDF (reference sequence). Source study methods: Filtering differed since immunoSEQ provided only junctions, with no quality scores. TCRdb's table, derived via immunoSEQ multiplex PCR, lists solely in-frame clones and lacks some. V, J and clone size were drawn from that table, and D and trimming were deduced from the DNA. Among about 600,000 clones listed, 97% were seen once. These data originate in a study of shared clonotypes between healthy human individuals. General study findings and limits: The study sampled only blood, and tissue repertoires likely differ. In a few donors, around 5.5% of naive CD4 clonotypes appeared in common.

The sequence was collected from a woman in her twenties or thirties in good health. The chain combines TRBV15 with TRBJ1-2; D is undetermined. The source material was naive CD4+ T cells sorted from blood. As to subset: CD45RA+ positively selected. The CDR3, as DNA: TGTGCCACCAGCGGTTCGACGGTGGTAGGAGGCTACACCTTC. Its translation is CATSGSTVVGGYTF. The full variable domain, in which reference TRBV15 and TRBJ1-2 provide the parts outside the CDR3, is DAMVIQNPRYQVTQFGKPVTLSCSQTLNHNVMYWYQQKSSQAPKLLFHYYDKDFNNEADTPDNFQSRRPNTSFCFLDIRSPGLGDTAMYLCATSGSTVVGGYTFGSGTRLTVV.